Detailed here is one TCR beta chain. Its antigen is currently unknown. The CDR3 has 18 amino acids. Germline V CDR1 and CDR2: SGHRS, YFSETQ. Trimming removed 4 bases from V and 0 bases from J, with 17 bases in between. The data are from a study of OX40 agonist ivuxolimab in advanced cancers. Study information: With a range of roughly 23 to 79, age averaged approximately 60 years, and about 80% were male.

Assay used: immunoSEQ multiplex PCR; TCRdb lists only in-frame clones, some missing. This table holds 70,000 or so clones, about 85% found once. Whole-study results and caveats: At 0.1 to 3.0 mg/kg, clonal expansion of CD4+ and CD8+ blood T cells had occurred by week 6. CD4+ T cells averaged fewer expanded clones than CD8+ T cells.

This receptor was obtained from an adult with an advanced solid tumor such as melanoma, head and neck, liver or kidney cancer. The gene calls are TRBV5-1 and TRBJ2-6; D ambiguous. The sequencing here drew on CD4+ or CD8+ T cells sorted from blood, taken in a trial of the OX40 agonist ivuxolimab. This chain's CDR3 is CASSLMGASYSGANVLTF. As DNA, the CDR3 is TGCGCCAGCAGCCTGATGGGCGCCTCCTACTCTGGGGCCAACGTCCTGACTTTC.